The sequence of this T cell receptor (beta chain) was determined in a study of T cell responses to AZD1222 COVID-19 vaccine (dated by TCRdb to about 2021). About the full investigation: A total of about 230 trial participants underwent TCR sequencing, of whom roughly 210 received two doses of AZD1222 and around 26 received two doses of the MenACWY control vaccine. Enrollment into the trials was organized by age into subgroups of 18-55, 56-69 and 70-plus years, and those subgroups contained approximately 150, 30 and 60 TCR-sequenced participants, respectively.

As to this clone: The target of this receptor is not known. No clone much larger than this one lies a single base away; base qualities are absent.

V is shortened by 3 bases, J by 5 bases, and the region joining them spans 4 bases. The CDR3 spans 10 residues, from the cysteine through the phenylalanine. Of the read, only the CDR3 DNA is kept; its 30 bases are in frame from base 1. The germline V gene (reference sequence) yields DFQATT for CDR1 and SNEGSKA for CDR2. What the work shows at the level of the full study, not this receptor alone: Only five or six AZD1222 recipients were SARS-CoV-2 seropositive at baseline, limiting conclusions about previously exposed vaccinees. The 56-69-year group was small, and its depth increase did not reach significance, likely because of low power. No day 14 peak-response samples were available, so repertoires were characterized only after the peak T cell response. Participants were mostly white British, with more females than males. The authors suggested clonal diversity may have been underestimated. Reportedly, almost half of the unique spike-specific TCRs recognized epitopes lying outside the regions that are mutated in the B.1.351 and B.1.1.7 variants. The whole spike protein was spanned by vaccine-associated CD4 TCRs, and dominant responses were seen in regions 160-218 and 743-854. After two AZD1222 doses, spike-specific TCR breadth and depth were significantly higher than at day 0 and than in MenACWY recipients.

According to the study, the label for this sample's time point signals: about 28 days (+/-7) after the second vaccine dose. AZD1222 recipients given second doses at about 4 weeks or at about 12 weeks were pooled, since spike-specific TCR depth and breadth were not found to differ between the two schedules. Vaccinee samples were obtained from the UK trials COV001 and COV002, which included a single-blind randomized controlled phase 2/3 trial of AZD1222 (ChAdOx1 nCoV-19) in healthy adults. For TCRbeta chain sequencing, PBMC samples from trial participants were taken at day 0 and at day 28 after the second dose. The CDR3 regions of human TCRbeta chains were analyzed by immunosequencing. As for the authors' bioinformatics: TCRs in the repertoires were matched against a reference library of SARS-CoV-2-specific TCRs that had been generated with the MIRA antigen-specificity platform. Breadth was defined as the fraction of unique TCRs that were SARS-CoV-2-associated. Depth was defined as the fraction of total T cells that were SARS-CoV-2-associated. Using the MIRA data, each spike-specific TCR was mapped to the spike region that the TCR reacts to and placed in a CD4 or CD8 class. Log10-transformed breadth and depth values were compared by one-way ANOVA with Sidak's multiple comparisons tests. TCRdb provides this immuneACCESS table in a form limited to in-frame rearrangements. Some clones are lacking; in checked studies, under half of them reflect an unresolved V gene, and why the rest are absent is not known. From that table come the V and J calls and clone size; the DNA was used to work out D and trimming. Here the sample has 80,000 to 90,000 clones; approximately 91% occur a single time. The ten largest clonotypes hold approximately 5.2% of the sample.

This clonotype originated in an adult who received the AZD1222 COVID-19 vaccine. This receptor chain uses TRBV20-1 and TRBJ2-5, with an unclear D gene assignment. Here the sequenced sample was peripheral blood, taken 28 days after the second AZD1222 dose. This receptor carries the CDR3 CSASGETQYF. The sequence in DNA is TGCAGTGCTAGTGGGGAGACCCAGTACTTC.